The 7 T cell receptor beta chains reported below all come from one sample, sequenced in a study of blood T cell repertoires in COVID-19. The assay was immunoSEQ multiplex PCR, and TCRdb's table has in-frame clones only and misses some. The top ten hold about 40% of the sample, which has approximately 58,000 clones, 77% seen once. The material sequenced was peripheral blood. The receptors here all came from a man between 65 and 80 years old with active or convalescent COVID-19.

The rearrangement links TRBV11-2 to TRBJ1-6, with D unresolved. Trimming cost V 1 base and J 7 bases, with 11 bases left between them. The CDR3 spans 15 residues. Germline V gives CDR1 SGHAT, CDR2 FQNNGV. The CDR3 here is CASSLGPGNNSPLHF. CDR3 DNA sequence: TGTGCCAGCAGCTTAGGCCCGGGGAACAATTCACCCCTCCACTTT.

The genes are TRBV25-1 and TRBJ1-2; 10 bases agree with TRBD1. The V segment lost 4 bases and the J segment 6 bases; nucleotides outside the gene matches: 8. The germline gives CDR1 MGHDK, CDR2 SYGVNS. The CDR3 has 15 residues. In nucleotides, the CDR3 is TGTGCCAGCAGTGTTCAAGGGACAGGGGTAGATGGCTACACCTTC. Translating gives CASSVQGTGVDGYTF.

The chain links TRBV11-1 to TRBJ2-1; no definite D call. The V gene lost 2 bases and the J gene lost 6 bases, with 14 bases spanning the gap. Germline values: CDR1 SGHAT, CDR2 FQDESV (reference sequence). This CDR3 has 15 residues. The CDR3 bases are TGTGCCAGCAGCTTAATGGTGGGCCACGGCAATGAGCAGTTCTTC. Translation gives CASSLMVGHGNEQFF.

The genes are TRBV12-3 or TRBV12-4 and TRBJ1-1; 9 bases align to TRBD1. The CDR3 has 13 residues. V lost 4 bases, J lost 3 bases, and 0 bases stayed unmatched. CDR3 sequence reads: CASSWDRDTEAFF. CDR3 DNA: TGTGCCAGCAGTTGGGACAGGGACACTGAAGCTTTCTTT.

This clone was detected a few times. The rearrangement links TRBV5-1 to TRBJ2-7; D is perhaps TRBD1 (5 bases). The CDR3 runs 15 residues. Trimming shortened V by 1 base and J by 0 bases, and 11 bases separated the two germline ends. Germline loops: CDR1 SGHRS, CDR2 YFSETQ. In DNA, the CDR3 is TGCGCCAGCAGCTTGAGGCAGGGCAGCTCCTACGAGCAGTACTTC. This translates into CASSLRQGSSYEQYF.

The J gene is TRBJ1-3, the V gene TRBV6-6; D call uncertain. CDR3 length: 14 residues. Germline V gene lookup returns CDR1 MNHNY and CDR2 SVGAGI (reference sequence). Trimming pared 4 bases from V and 4 bases from J, leaving 11 bases between. CDR3 DNA sequence: TGTGCCAGCAGTTCCGGGGTGAAAGGAAACACCATATATTTT. Its protein is CASSSGVKGNTIYF.

The chain links TRBV7-9 to TRBJ2-3; TRBD2 matches 9 bases. The junction had 3 bases not matched to a gene; V was cut back by 0 bases and J by 5 bases. This CDR3 region has 15 residues. Germline-derived CDR1 and CDR2 are SEHNR and FQNEAQ (reference sequence). CDR3: CASSLAFSGRDTQYF. CDR3 bases: TGTGCCAGCAGCTTAGCCTTTAGCGGGAGAGATACGCAGTATTTT.